The 23 T cell receptor beta chains below were found in one sample sequenced in a study of T-cell memory formation after mild COVID-19. TCRdb ran MiXCR on the 5' RACE reads and lists one entry per CDR3 protein. The sample lists about 270,000 distinct CDR3 sequences, around 16% seen once, with approximately 25% in the top ten. Sequencing used PBMCs or a T cell subset sorted from them (not recorded which). These receptors came from a man between 18 and 35 years old who had mild COVID-19 (a few samples of this study predate the infection). Cell type and time point are not known.

The genes are TRBV27 and TRBJ2-1; TRBD2 aligns across 8 bases. The CDR3 sequence is 16 residues long. Germline V lookup: CDR1 MNHEY, CDR2 SMNVEV (reference sequence). With 3 bases clipped from V and 3 bases from J, the junction kept 7 bases outside the gene matches. The CDR3 DNA follows: TGTGCCAGCAGTTTGTTGGCTAGCGGGCTCTACAATGAGCAGTTCTTC. Amino acids: CASSLLASGLYNEQFF.

The chain uses TRBV5-1 and TRBJ2-3; 7 positions agree with TRBD2. V was pared by 5 bases and J by 6 bases, with 15 bases of the junction left unmatched. There are 16 residues in the CDR3. Germline V gene sequence: CDR1 SGHRS, CDR2 YFSETQ. CDR3 nucleotide sequence: TGCGCCAGCAGATCGTCCTTTGCGGGGGAGGCCGATACGCAGTATTTT. Encoded protein: CASRSSFAGEADTQYF.

This chain connects TRBV7-8 to TRBJ2-2; 8 nucleotides match TRBD2. V dropped 4 bases and J dropped 0; count of bases not matched to a gene: 4. The CDR3 length is 16 residues. Germline values: CDR1 SGHVS, CDR2 FQNEAQ. CDR3 loop: CASSSRGGANTGELFF. CDR3 in DNA: TGTGCCAGCAGCTCCCGGGGGGGGGCGAACACCGGGGAGCTGTTTTTT.

This clonotype has only a few counts. J is TRBJ1-2 and V is TRBV7-2; maybe TRBD1 (6 bases). Trimming left V 5 bases short and J 1 base short, with 14 bases between. The CDR3 sequence is 15 residues long. The germline CDR1 and CDR2 sequences are SGHTA and FQGNSA. The chain's CDR3 is CASSPGQTVNYGYTF. The CDR3 region has the DNA TGTGCCAGCAGCCCCGGACAGACCGTTAACTATGGCTACACCTTC.

V and J are TRBV15 and TRBJ2-7; TRBD1 agrees at 7 bases. Germline assignment: CDR1 LNHNV and CDR2 YYDKDF (reference sequence). The ends lost 5 bases at V and 6 bases at J; junction bases unmatched: 7. The CDR3 is 13 residues long. This chain's CDR3 is CATSADRVGEQYF. The CDR3 nucleotides are TGTGCCACCAGCGCCGACAGGGTAGGCGAGCAGTACTTC.

The chain has TRBV25-1 and TRBJ2-1; possible D gene TRBD2, 6 bases. Trimming removed 3 bases at V and 2 bases at J, with 11 bases between. Per germline, CDR1 MGHDK and CDR2 SYGVNS. This CDR3 comprises 15 residues. The CDR3 spells CASSEGGAPYNEQFF. The CDR3 coding sequence is TGTGCCAGCAGTGAGGGGGGTGCCCCCTACAATGAGCAGTTCTTC.

This clonotype was seen only a few times. This rearrangement joins TRBV7-2 to TRBJ1-1, with D perhaps matching TRBD1 (5 bases). The CDR3 is made up of 18 amino acids. Germline CDR1 and CDR2: SGHTA and FQGNSA. Trimming left V 3 bases short and J 0 bases short, with 20 bases between. The CDR3 DNA follows: TGTGCCAGCAGCTTTTACATTCGGGACGCCGGCATGAACACTGAAGCTTTCTTT. Protein: CASSFYIRDAGMNTEAFF.

This clonotype appeared a few times. This chain links TRBV20-1 with TRBJ2-1, with unresolved D. Germline V CDR1 and CDR2: DFQATT, SNEGSKA (reference sequence). CDR3 length equals 14 residues. Trimming stripped 3 bases from V and 0 bases from J, with 9 bases between. The CDR3 sequence is CSARSSSSYNEQFF. In nucleotides, the CDR3 is TGCAGTGCTAGGTCCAGCAGCTCCTACAATGAGCAGTTCTTC.

The chain employs TRBV4-3 and TRBJ2-3; 8 bases line up with TRBD2. Germline V gives CDR1 LGHNA, CDR2 YSLEER. Trimming at V came to 0 bases and at J to 4 bases, leaving 6 bases not matched to a gene. The CDR3 is made up of 16 amino acids. In nucleotides, the CDR3 is TGCGCCAGCAGCCAAGACTCCCGGGGGGGAGCAGATACGCAGTATTTT. Translation: CASSQDSRGGADTQYF.

In nucleotides, the CDR3 is TGTGCCAGCAGGGAACAGAACGAAAACTATGGCTACACCTTC. Its translation: CASREQNENYGYTF. V and J are TRBV6-5 and TRBJ1-2, with D unresolved. V was cut by 6 bases and J by 2 bases, with 13 bases left in between. This CDR3 contains 14 residues. CDR1 is MNHEY, CDR2 SVGAGI, per germline.

The chain uses TRBV4-3 and TRBJ2-5; D may match TRBD1 or TRBD2 (5 bases each). CDR3 size: 16 residues. The V and J ends lost 0 bases and 5 bases respectively, with 16 bases between them. CDR1 is LGHNA, CDR2 YSLEER, per germline. The CDR3 DNA reads TGCGCCAGCAGCCAAGATATCGGGGCTTCGGGCGAGACCCAGTACTTC. Protein sequence: CASSQDIGASGETQYF.

The chain uses TRBV3-1 and TRBJ2-3; the match to TRBD2 covers 8 bases. The CDR3 consists of 14 residues. V lost 4 bases, J lost 10 bases, and 10 bases stayed unmatched. The germline gives CDR1 LGHDT, CDR2 YNNKEL (reference sequence). For the CDR3, the DNA is TGTGCCAGCAGCCTAGGACCTAGCGGGTTGGCGCAGTATTTT. It specifies CASSLGPSGLAQYF.

This rearrangement joins TRBV27 to TRBJ2-5; tentative D call: TRBD2 (7 bases). V was shortened by 0 bases and J by 1 base, with 12 bases between the two germline ends. From germline, CDR1 is MNHEY and CDR2 SMNVEV (reference sequence). CDR3 length: 16 residues. CDR3 protein: CASSLSGGHPQETQYF. CDR3 coding DNA: TGTGCCAGCAGTTTATCGGGGGGGCATCCCCAAGAGACCCAGTACTTC.

This clonotype came up a few times. The chain recombines TRBV7-2 with TRBJ2-3; D perhaps matches TRBD1 (5 bases). Trimming pared 3 bases from V and 4 bases from J, leaving 11 bases between. In germline, CDR1 is SGHTA, CDR2 FQGNSA. The CDR3 is 14 residues long. CDR3 sequence reads: CASSLTDRPDTQYF. CDR3 DNA sequence: TGTGCCAGCAGCTTGACAGACAGACCAGATACGCAGTATTTT.

This clonotype has a handful of counts. This chain uses TRBV7-3 with TRBJ1-6; TRBD1 aligns across 7 bases. Germline lookup yields CDR1 SGHTA and CDR2 FQGTGA. CDR3 length equals 13 residues. J was trimmed by 12 bases and V by 3 bases; bases with no gene match: 5. CDR3 residues: CASSFVAGGPLHF. CDR3 bases: TGTGCCAGCAGCTTTGTCGCAGGGGGACCCCTCCACTTT.

This chain joins TRBV7-9 and TRBJ1-4, with D possibly being TRBD1 (5 bases). CDR1 is SEHNR, CDR2 FQNEAQ, per germline (reference sequence). There are 11 residues in the CDR3. V lost 10 bases and J 14 bases, leaving 17 bases between the germline ends. Written as DNA, the CDR3 is TGTGCCACCGGCGGCCCGGGGCCGCTGTTTTTT. This gives the protein CATGGPGPLFF.

The chain carries TRBV7-9 and TRBJ1-2; no clear D. Germline lookup yields CDR1 SEHNR and CDR2 FQNEAQ (reference sequence). The V gene lost 5 bases and the J gene lost 2 bases, with 12 bases spanning the gap. The CDR3 has 14 residues. The CDR3 protein is CASSVVRTNYGYTF. In DNA form, the CDR3 reads TGTGCCAGCAGCGTTGTGAGGACCAACTATGGCTACACCTTC.

This clonotype was detected only a few times. This sequence joins TRBV12-3 or TRBV12-4 and TRBJ2-3, with D maybe TRBD1 (5 bases). Trimming removed 4 bases at V and 10 bases at J, with 12 bases between. This CDR3 contains 12 residues. Here the CDR3 DNA reads TGTGCCAGCAGTTCTGCCAGGGTGGCGCAGTATTTT. It is translated as CASSSARVAQYF.

The chain uses TRBV10-2 and TRBJ2-1; D may correspond to TRBD1 or TRBD2 (5 bases each). The CDR3 extends over 16 amino acids. Trimming stripped 6 bases from V and 6 bases from J, with 21 bases between. Germline-derived CDR1 and CDR2 are WSHSY and SAAADI. The DNA of the CDR3 is TGCGCCAGCAGGACCGGGACCTCCGCAGCGATCAATGAGCAGTTCTTC. This translates into CASRTGTSAAINEQFF.

The gene calls are TRBV5-1 and TRBJ2-5; TRBD2 matches 9 bases. This CDR3 comprises 13 residues. Germline CDR1 reads SGHRS; CDR2 reads YFSETQ. V lost 4 bases, J lost 5 bases, and 3 bases stayed unmatched. CDR3: CASSRGRDETQYF. CDR3 nucleotide sequence: TGCGCCAGCAGCCGCGGGAGGGATGAGACCCAGTACTTC.

The sample holds a few counts of this clonotype. The chain links TRBV20-1 to TRBJ2-5; D possibly corresponds to TRBD1 (6 bases). This CDR3 spans 14 amino acids. The germline V gene has CDR1 DFQATT and CDR2 SNEGSKA (reference sequence). V was shortened by 6 bases and J by 5 bases, with 19 bases between the two germline ends. This chain's CDR3 is CSAREQGFAETQYF. For the CDR3, the DNA is TGCAGTGCGCGAGAACAGGGTTTTGCGGAGACCCAGTACTTC.

This clonotype turned up a few times. This rearrangement joins TRBV7-6 to TRBJ2-7; 7 bases agree with TRBD1. CDR1 is SGHVS, CDR2 FNYEAQ, per germline. The V segment lost 5 bases and the J segment 4 bases; nucleotides outside the gene matches: 8. The CDR3 runs to 14 residues. The CDR3 spells CASSRGGALYEQYF. As DNA, the CDR3 is TGTGCCAGCAGCCGAGGGGGCGCTTTGTACGAGCAGTACTTC.

This clonotype was seen a few times. The chain couples TRBV6-4 to TRBJ1-1; possible D gene TRBD1, 5 bases. The CDR3 consists of 13 residues. V lost 0 bases and J lost 4, with 6 bases in between. CDR1 and CDR2 (germline): MRHNA, SNTAGT. The CDR3 DNA is TGTGCCAGCAGTGACTCTGGGGGCACTGAAGCTTTCTTT. It translates to CASSDSGGTEAFF.